The 2 T cell receptor beta chains in this list originate from one sample, sequenced in a study of blood T cell repertoires in COVID-19. TCRdb's copy holds only in-frame clones and misses some; the assay was immunoSEQ multiplex PCR. The repertoire holds some 370,000 clones, with around 90% as singletons. Specimen: peripheral blood. These receptor sequences come from a man aged 18 to 29 with active or convalescent COVID-19.

The chain is built from TRBV4-1 and TRBJ1-4; 7 bases fit TRBD1. Trimming at V came to 5 bases and at J to 8 bases, leaving 14 bases not matched to a gene. The length of the CDR3 is 16 residues. Germline V lookup: CDR1 MGHRA, CDR2 YSYEKL. The CDR3 spells CASSFLGQAGREKLFF. The CDR3 DNA follows: TGCGCCAGCAGCTTCCTCGGACAGGCCGGACGGGAAAAACTGTTTTTT.

The genes are TRBV28 and TRBJ2-6; 7 bases agree with TRBD1. Per germline, CDR1 MDHEN and CDR2 SYDVKM. This CDR3 spans 15 amino acids. V shed 10 bases and J 3 bases; nucleotides not matched to a gene: 9. The CDR3 is CATAEGGSGANVLTF. The CDR3 bases are TGTGCCACTGCGGAAGGGGGCAGTGGGGCCAACGTCCTGACTTTC.